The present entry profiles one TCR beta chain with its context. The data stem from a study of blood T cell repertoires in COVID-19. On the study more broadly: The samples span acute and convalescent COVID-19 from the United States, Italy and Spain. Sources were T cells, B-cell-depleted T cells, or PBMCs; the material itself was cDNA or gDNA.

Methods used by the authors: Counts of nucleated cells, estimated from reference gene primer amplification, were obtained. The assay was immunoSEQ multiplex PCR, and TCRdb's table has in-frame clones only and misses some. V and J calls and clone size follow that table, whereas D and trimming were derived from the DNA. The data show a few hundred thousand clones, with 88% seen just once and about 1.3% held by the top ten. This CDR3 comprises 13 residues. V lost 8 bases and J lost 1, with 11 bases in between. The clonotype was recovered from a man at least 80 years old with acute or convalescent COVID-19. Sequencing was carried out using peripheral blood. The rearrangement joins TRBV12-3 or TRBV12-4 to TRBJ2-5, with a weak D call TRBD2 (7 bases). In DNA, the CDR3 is TGTGCCAGCGAGGGGGGGCCCCAAGAGACCCAGTACTTC. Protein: CASEGGPQETQYF.